What follows are 14 T cell receptor beta chains derived from one specimen sequenced in a study of identical twins (dated by TCRdb to 2015 to 2016). The library came from 5' RACE. Data came from an Illumina HiSeq 2000. TCRdb trimmed the raw reads at Q25, called clones with MiXCR and kept productive beta chains. Identical CDR3 protein sequences are pooled into one entry, listed with their most common genes and DNA. The sample includes about 1.7 million distinct CDR3 sequences, with about 32% observed a single time. Approximately 0.25% of the sample comes from the top ten. Sequenced material: cord blood. Receptors originate from a newborn girl in good health.

The sample holds a few counts of this clonotype. The rearrangement uses TRBV29-1 and TRBJ2-7; 7 bases map to TRBD1. The CDR3 totals 14 residues. Looked up from germline, CDR1 is SQVTM and CDR2 is ANQGSEA. With 7 bases clipped from V and 2 bases from J, the junction kept 11 bases outside the gene matches. The CDR3 is CSAKIQGTTYEQYF. CDR3 DNA sequence: TGCAGCGCCAAGATACAGGGGACCACCTACGAGCAGTACTTC.

The chain couples TRBV12-3 or TRBV12-4 to TRBJ2-5; 10 nucleotides line up with TRBD1. The better agreement between TRBJ2-7 and the DNA end casts doubt on the J call. The CDR3 has 15 residues. The CDR3 spells CASSFGGQGPYEQYF. The CDR3 region has the DNA TGTGCCAGCAGTTTTGGGGGACAGGGGCCCTACGAGCAGTACTTC.

The gene calls are TRBV5-1 and TRBJ1-4, with D unclear. The V and J ends lost 3 bases and 4 bases respectively, with 7 bases between them. CDR3 length equals 13 residues. Germline V gene sequence: CDR1 SGHRS, CDR2 YFSETQ. CDR3 nucleotide sequence: TGCGCCAGCAGCTCGGGGATTAATGAAAAACTGTTTTTT. Amino acids: CASSSGINEKLFF.

The sample holds many counts of this clonotype. The chain joins TRBV28 to TRBJ2-4; D call uncertain. The CDR3 spans 13 residues. Trimming shortened V by 11 bases and J by 6 bases, and 17 bases separated the two germline ends. Germline CDR1 and CDR2: MDHEN and SYDVKM. CDR3: CAVIGPVRNIQYF. DNA for the CDR3: TGTGCCGTCATTGGGCCAGTCCGAAACATTCAGTACTTC.

The J gene is TRBJ2-3, the V gene TRBV7-9; D not certain. CDR1 and CDR2 (germline): SEHNR, FQNEAQ (reference sequence). The CDR3 spans 15 residues. V lost 3 bases, J lost 2 bases, and 12 bases lay in between. The CDR3 sequence is CASSFRARSTDTQYF. CDR3 in DNA: TGTGCCAGCAGCTTCCGGGCAAGATCCACAGATACGCAGTATTTT. The full variable domain, with the rest looked up from reference TRBV7-9 and TRBJ2-3, is DTGVSQNPRHKITKRGQNVTFRCDPISEHNRLYWYRQTLGQGPEFLTYFQNEAQLEKSRLLSDRFSAERPKGSFSTLEIQRTEQGDSAMYLCASSFRARSTDTQYFGPGTRLTVL.

This clonotype was counted only a few times. The rearrangement uses TRBV9 and TRBJ2-1, with 7 bases that match TRBD2. With 0 bases clipped from V and 9 bases from J, the junction kept 12 bases outside the gene matches. Germline V gene sequence: CDR1 SGDLS, CDR2 YYNGEE. The CDR3 runs to 16 residues. The chain's CDR3 is CASSVEVAGVRGEQFF. The CDR3 nucleotides are TGTGCCAGCAGCGTAGAGGTGGCGGGGGTTAGGGGTGAGCAGTTCTTC.

In this sample, this clonotype turned up a few times. The chain has TRBV4-1 and TRBJ2-3; 11 bases are shared with TRBD2. With V trimmed by 7 bases and J by 5 bases, 11 bases remained unmatched. Looked up from germline, CDR1 is MGHRA and CDR2 is YSYEKL. The CDR3 spans 16 residues. The CDR3 nucleotides read TGCGCCAGCACCCGGGTAGCGGGAGGGTACGGAGATACGCAGTATTTT. It codes for CASTRVAGGYGDTQYF.

For this clonotype: At one end the junction does not follow the germline gene, possibly because of a read error. V and J are TRBV7-2 and TRBJ2-1, with 8 bases matching TRBD2. CDR1 is SGHTA, CDR2 FQGNSA, per germline. The CDR3 spans 16 residues. The CDR3 region is CASSSYFGGAYNEQFF. CDR3 nucleotide sequence: TGTGCCAGCAGCTCATACTTCGGGGGGGCCTATAATGAGCAGTTCTTC.

This clonotype was observed a handful of times. The V gene is TRBV7-8, the J gene TRBJ2-7; either TRBD1 or TRBD2 may supply D (5 bases each). The CDR3 spans 15 residues. The V end lost 5 bases, the J end lost 2 bases, and 16 bases lay between the germline ends. Looked up from germline, CDR1 is SGHVS and CDR2 is FQNEAQ. Here the CDR3 DNA reads TGTGCCAGCAGCCCGGGACGATTTACTACCTACGAGCAGTACTTC. Residues: CASSPGRFTTYEQYF.

This clonotype was counted between two and nine times. The chain links TRBV2 to TRBJ2-5, with a weak D call TRBD1 (6 bases). The germline V gene has CDR1 SNHLY and CDR2 FYNNEI. The CDR3 is 12 amino acids. The CDR3 DNA sequence: TGTGCAGTACAGGGCGACCAAGAGACCCAGTACTTC. Translated: CAVQGDQETQYF.

This clonotype was observed a handful of times. The CDR3 reads CASSTSGRPDTQYF. The DNA for the CDR3 is TGTGCCAGCAGCACTAGCGGGAGGCCAGATACGCAGTATTTT. The chain uses TRBV6-1 and TRBJ2-3; the match to TRBD2 covers 12 bases. The CDR3 is made up of 14 amino acids. J lost 4 bases, V lost 6 bases, and 2 bases had no gene match. Germline V lookup: CDR1 MNHNS, CDR2 SASEGT.

The CDR3 DNA reads TGCGCCAGCAGCTTTAGCCGACAGGGGGCGAACACTGAAGCTTTCTTT. This codes for CASSFSRQGANTEAFF. V is TRBV5-1 and J is TRBJ1-1; TRBD1 agrees at 10 bases. CDR1 and CDR2 (germline): SGHRS, YFSETQ. Trimming cost V 2 bases and J 1 base; bases outside gene matches: 5. There are 16 residues in the CDR3. The complete variable domain, with remaining parts taken from reference TRBV5-1 and TRBJ1-1, reads KAGVTQTPRYLIKTRGQQVTLSCSPISGHRSVSWYQQTPGQGLQFLFEYFSETQRNKGNFPGRFSGRQFSNSRSEMNVSTLELGDSALYLCASSFSRQGANTEAFFGQGTRLTVV.

This clonotype was counted a few times. V and J are TRBV25-1 and TRBJ1-2; 8 positions match TRBD1. CDR3 length equals 17 residues. The junction had 12 bases not matched to a gene; V was cut back by 3 bases and J by 3 bases. Germline CDR1 reads MGHDK; CDR2 reads SYGVNS. CDR3 coding DNA: TGTGCCAGCAGTGAGCCTCGAGTGGACAGGGCTGACTATGGCTACACCTTC. It encodes CASSEPRVDRADYGYTF.

Details on this clonotype: One end of the junction does not line up with germline, which may come from a read error. This rearrangement joins TRBV20-1 to TRBJ2-1; D remains ambiguous. This CDR3 contains 15 residues. Germline CDR1 is DFQATT and CDR2 is SNEGSKA (reference sequence). The CDR3 nucleotides read TGCAGTGCTGGAGACACGGCAACCTCCTACAATGAGCAGTTCTTC. It encodes CSAGDTATSYNEQFF.